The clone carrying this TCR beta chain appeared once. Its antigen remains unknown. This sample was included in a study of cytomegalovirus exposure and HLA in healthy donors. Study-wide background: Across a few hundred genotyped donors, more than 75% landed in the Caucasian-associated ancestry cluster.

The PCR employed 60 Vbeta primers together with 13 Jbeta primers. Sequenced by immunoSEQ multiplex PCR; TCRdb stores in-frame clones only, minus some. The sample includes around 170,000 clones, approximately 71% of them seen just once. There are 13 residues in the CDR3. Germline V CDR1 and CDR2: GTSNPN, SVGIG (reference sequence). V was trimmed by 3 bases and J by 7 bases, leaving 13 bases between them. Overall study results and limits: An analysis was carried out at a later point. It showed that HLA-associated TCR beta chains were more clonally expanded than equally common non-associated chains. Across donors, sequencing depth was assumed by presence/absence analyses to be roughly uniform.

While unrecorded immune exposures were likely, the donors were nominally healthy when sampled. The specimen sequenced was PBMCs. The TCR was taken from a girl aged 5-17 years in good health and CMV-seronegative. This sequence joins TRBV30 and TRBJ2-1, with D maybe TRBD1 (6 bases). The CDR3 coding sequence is TGTGCCTGGAGGGGCGCGGACAGAAATGAGCAGTTCTTC. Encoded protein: CAWRGADRNEQFF. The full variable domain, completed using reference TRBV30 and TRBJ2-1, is SQTIHQWPATLVQPVGSPLSLECTVEGTSNPNLYWYRQAAGRGLQLLFYSVGIGQISSEVPQNLSASRPQDRQFILSSKKLLLSDSGFYLCAWRGADRNEQFFGPGTRLTVL.